The 29 T cell receptor beta chains below all came from one sample that was sequenced in a study of blood T cell repertoires in COVID-19. Repertoires were generated with immunoSEQ multiplex PCR, while TCRdb's copy carries only in-frame clones and drops some. The sample includes about 22,000 clones, over 80% of them seen just once. The sequenced sample was peripheral blood. The receptors shown here come from a man older than 75 with active or convalescent COVID-19.

The rearrangement joins TRBV7-9 to TRBJ1-1; 12 bases are shared with TRBD1. Germline V lookup: CDR1 SEHNR, CDR2 FQNEAQ (reference sequence). This CDR3 comprises 16 residues. V trimming: 4 bases; J trimming: 4 bases; junction bases outside the gene matches: 7. The CDR3 sequence is CASSSRGTGGGTEAFF. In DNA, the CDR3 is TGTGCCAGCAGCTCTAGGGGGACAGGGGGCGGCACTGAAGCTTTCTTT.

This clone was seen once. The gene calls are TRBV7-8 and TRBJ2-4, with 7 bases that match TRBD2. Germline CDR1 reads SGHVS; CDR2 reads FQNEAQ. The CDR3 runs to 15 residues. Trimming cost V 3 bases and J 1 base; bases outside gene matches: 3. CDR3 loop: CASSFGLGAKNIQYF. In DNA, the CDR3 is TGTGCCAGCAGCTTCGGACTAGGGGCCAAAAACATTCAGTACTTC. Together with reference TRBV7-8 and TRBJ2-4, the CDR3 gives the full variable domain: GAGVSQSPRYKVAKRGQDVALRCDPISGHVSLFWYQQALGQGPEFLTYFQNEAQLDKSGLPSDRFFAERPEGSVSTLKIQRTQQEDSAVYLCASSFGLGAKNIQYFGAGTRLSVL.

The chain employs TRBV4-1 and TRBJ2-5; a weak D match, TRBD2 (5 bases). Germline CDR1 MGHRA, CDR2 YSYEKL. With 5 bases removed from V and 5 bases from J, the gap between germline ends came to 21 bases. The CDR3 runs 16 residues. As DNA, the CDR3 is TGCGCCAGCAGCTCTGGGCTGACGGGGTTACTTGAGACCCAGTACTTC. Translation gives CASSSGLTGLLETQYF.

The chain joins TRBV7-3 to TRBJ2-7, with TRBD2 matching over 7 bases. In germline, CDR1 is SGHTA, CDR2 FQGTGA. The trim removed 2 bases at V and 2 bases at J, leaving 6 bases unmatched. This CDR3 has 15 amino acids. The CDR3 sequence is CASSLSGGIAYEQYF. DNA of the CDR3: TGTGCCAGCAGCTTATCCGGGGGGATCGCCTACGAGCAGTACTTC.

In this sample, this clone turned up a few times. This chain uses TRBV7-9 with TRBJ2-1, with 13 bases matching TRBD2. V shed 5 bases and J 0 bases; nucleotides not matched to a gene: 4. The V gene's germline CDR1 is SEHNR and CDR2 FQNEAQ (reference sequence). CDR3 length: 17 amino acids. CDR3 sequence reads: CASSMGTSGDSYNEQFF. CDR3 DNA: TGTGCCAGCAGCATGGGGACTAGCGGGGACTCCTACAATGAGCAGTTCTTC.

V is TRBV2 and J is TRBJ1-2; D is perhaps TRBD1 (6 bases). With 8 bases removed from V and 8 bases from J, the gap between germline ends came to 18 bases. The CDR3 runs 13 residues. The V gene's germline CDR1 is SNHLY and CDR2 FYNNEI. CDR3 protein: CASLSYRVMGYTF. The CDR3 DNA sequence: TGTGCCAGCCTCTCGTACAGGGTGATGGGCTACACCTTC. The full variable domain, in which reference TRBV2 and TRBJ1-2 provide the parts outside the CDR3, is EPEVTQTPSHQVTQMGQEVILRCVPISNHLYFYWYRQILGQKVEFLVSFYNNEISEKSEIFDDQFSVERPDGSNFTLKIRSTKLEDSAMYFCASLSYRVMGYTFGSGTRLTVV.

This clone was seen only once. The rearrangement links TRBV23-1 to TRBJ2-2, with 7 bases lining up with TRBD2. TRBV23-1 is placed among ORFs of uncertain function. The ends lost 0 bases at V and 6 bases at J; junction bases unmatched: 7. This CDR3 has 16 amino acids. CDR3 in amino acids: CASSQSRQGGAGELFF. DNA for the CDR3: TGCGCCAGCAGTCAATCGAGGCAGGGAGGGGCCGGGGAGCTGTTTTTT.

The gene calls are TRBV7-2 and TRBJ2-7; D is possibly TRBD2 (5 bases). Germline CDR1 is SGHTA and CDR2 is FQGNSA. CDR3 size: 14 residues. Trimming left V 6 bases short and J 5 bases short, with 17 bases between. This chain's CDR3 is CASSPGPGIHEQYF. The CDR3 DNA is TGTGCCAGCAGTCCTGGCCCGGGGATCCACGAGCAGTACTTC.

The genes are TRBV27 and TRBJ2-3; a possible D gene is TRBD1 (5 bases). The CDR3 extends over 15 amino acids. V lost 1 base and J 1 base, leaving 9 bases between the germline ends. Per the germline V gene, CDR1 is MNHEY and CDR2 is SMNVEV (reference sequence). For the CDR3, the DNA is TGTGCCAGCAGTTTATTCATGGGGCGCACAGATACGCAGTATTTT. Its protein product is CASSLFMGRTDTQYF.

This chain connects TRBV4-3 to TRBJ2-1; D may be TRBD2 (5 bases). Trimming pared 2 bases from V and 10 bases from J, leaving 21 bases between. Germline-derived CDR1 and CDR2 are LGHNA and YSLEER. This CDR3 region has 16 residues. CDR3 DNA sequence: TGCGCCAGCAGCCAATTTACGTGGTCGGGAATCGGAGAGCAGTTCTTC. Its protein product is CASSQFTWSGIGEQFF.

The CDR3 sequence: CASSPRDRVWDEKLFF. The CDR3, as DNA: TGTGCCAGCAGCCCTCGGGACAGGGTCTGGGATGAAAAACTGTTTTTT. The chain carries TRBV2 and TRBJ1-4, with 9 bases matching TRBD1. This CDR3 has 16 residues. Germline V gene data show CDR1 as SNHLY and CDR2 as FYNNEI. V shed 6 bases, J shed 6 bases, and the junction held 11 bases outside the gene matches.

This chain joins TRBV14 and TRBJ1-2; 7 nucleotides line up with TRBD1. CDR1 is SGHDN, CDR2 FVKESK, per germline. The ends lost 4 bases at V and 7 bases at J; junction bases unmatched: 6. This CDR3 comprises 13 residues. The CDR3: CASSPQGPSGYTF. The CDR3 DNA sequence: TGTGCCAGCAGCCCACAGGGGCCGAGTGGCTACACCTTC.

This clone was seen a single time. The chain has TRBV5-1 and TRBJ2-7; TRBD2 might be the D (5 bases). The CDR3 has 14 amino acids. With 1 base removed from V and 6 bases from J, the gap between germline ends came to 14 bases. The germline gives CDR1 SGHRS, CDR2 YFSETQ. The CDR3 DNA reads as TGCGCCAGCAGCTTGTGGACTCCCGCGGTCGAGCAGTACTTC. It is translated as CASSLWTPAVEQYF. Based on the CDR3 plus reference TRBV5-1 and TRBJ2-7, the full variable domain is KAGVTQTPRYLIKTRGQQVTLSCSPISGHRSVSWYQQTPGQGLQFLFEYFSETQRNKGNFPGRFSGRQFSNSRSEMNVSTLELGDSALYLCASSLWTPAVEQYFGPGTRLTVT.

The genes are TRBV7-9 and TRBJ2-7, with D maybe TRBD1 (6 bases). The germline V gene encodes CDR1 SEHNR and CDR2 FQNEAQ (reference sequence). V lost 1 base, J lost 1 base, and 11 bases lay in between. The CDR3 covers 15 residues. The CDR3 DNA sequence: TGTGCCAGCAGCTTAGGGGACACCTTATCCTACGAGCAGTACTTC. It encodes CASSLGDTLSYEQYF.

The sample holds one count of this clone. The chain joins TRBV27 to TRBJ2-7; possible D gene TRBD1, 6 bases. There are 14 residues in the CDR3. V was cut by 6 bases and J by 4 bases, with 16 bases left in between. Germline-derived CDR1 and CDR2 are MNHEY and SMNVEV (reference sequence). The CDR3 nucleotides read TGTGCCAGCAGACAAGGACAGACTTCTTACGAGCAGTACTTC. Translating gives CASRQGQTSYEQYF.

This clone has just one count. The rearrangement uses TRBV15 and TRBJ2-7; D is possibly TRBD2 (6 bases). This CDR3 has 15 residues. Germline CDR1 is LNHNV and CDR2 is YYDKDF (reference sequence). Trimming took off 4 bases at V and 7 bases at J, with 20 bases between the two ends. CDR3 sequence reads: CATSTTTSRALEQYF. CDR3 DNA: TGTGCCACCAGCACTACGACTAGTAGGGCCTTGGAGCAGTACTTC.

V and J are TRBV11-3 and TRBJ2-7; D uncertain. From germline, CDR1 is SGHNT and CDR2 YENEEA. Trimming pared 3 bases from V and 3 bases from J, leaving 9 bases between. This CDR3 comprises 13 residues. For the CDR3, the DNA is TGTGCCAGCAGCTTGCAAGGAGACTACGAGCAGTACTTC. Residues: CASSLQGDYEQYF.

This chain connects TRBV28 to TRBJ2-7, with D possibly being TRBD2 (5 bases). The CDR3 extends over 14 amino acids. Germline V gene data show CDR1 as MDHEN and CDR2 as SYDVKM. V gave up 10 bases and J gave up 6 bases, with 22 bases separating them. CDR3 bases: TGTGCCACCGAGATAACTAGATCCCCCCCCGAGCAGTACTTC. Amino acid sequence: CATEITRSPPEQYF.

The chain has TRBV7-2 and TRBJ1-2; 7 bases fit TRBD1. The CDR3 has 16 amino acids. With 4 bases clipped from V and 7 bases from J, the junction kept 15 bases outside the gene matches. CDR1 is SGHTA, CDR2 FQGNSA, per germline. The CDR3 DNA is TGTGCCAGCAGCTGGGTCCTCAGACAGGGTTCACGTGGCTACACCTTC. Translation: CASSWVLRQGSRGYTF.

The V and J genes are TRBV28 and TRBJ1-1; D gene uncertain. Trimming removed 6 bases at V and 1 base at J, with 15 bases between. CDR1 is MDHEN and CDR2 is SYDVKM in the germline V gene. The CDR3 has 15 amino acids. The CDR3 DNA reads TGTGCCAGCAGCCCGGTCGAAAGAGGGAACACTGAAGCTTTCTTT. This encodes CASSPVERGNTEAFF. The entire variable domain, with the rest obtained from reference TRBV28 and TRBJ1-1, is as follows: DVKVTQSSRYLVKRTGEKVFLECVQDMDHENMFWYRQDPGLGLRLIYFSYDVKMKEKGDIPEGYSVSREKKERFSLILESASTNQTSMYLCASSPVERGNTEAFFGQGTRLTVV.

This clone was seen only once. This chain links TRBV30 with TRBJ1-1; possible D gene TRBD1, 5 bases. Germline V gives CDR1 GTSNPN, CDR2 SVGIG (reference sequence). This CDR3 is 13 amino acids long. V was pared by 3 bases and J by 7 bases, with 15 bases between. The CDR3 DNA sequence: TGTGCCTGGAGCCCTTGGGGGAGGATTGAAGCTTTCTTT. Its protein is CAWSPWGRIEAFF. Together with reference TRBV30 and TRBJ1-1, the CDR3 gives the full variable domain: SQTIHQWPATLVQPVGSPLSLECTVEGTSNPNLYWYRQAAGRGLQLLFYSVGIGQISSEVPQNLSASRPQDRQFILSSKKLLLSDSGFYLCAWSPWGRIEAFFGQGTRLTVV.

V gene TRBV7-3 combines with J gene TRBJ2-2, with 8 positions matching TRBD1. Germline CDR1 is SGHTA and CDR2 is FQGTGA. The CDR3 spans 17 residues. V trimming: 3 bases; J trimming: 0 bases; junction bases outside the gene matches: 6. The CDR3 here is CASSFPGQVANTGELFF. CDR3 nucleotides: TGTGCCAGCAGCTTCCCGGGACAGGTCGCGAACACCGGGGAGCTGTTTTTT.

V and J are TRBV6-5 and TRBJ1-5, with 10 bases fitting TRBD1. The V gene's germline CDR1 is MNHEY and CDR2 SVGAGI. The CDR3 runs 15 residues. V lost 4 bases, J lost 7 bases, and 7 bases stayed unmatched. The CDR3 loop is CASSSRQGAGQPQHF. Here the CDR3 DNA reads TGTGCCAGCAGTTCCCGACAGGGGGCCGGGCAGCCCCAGCATTTT.

This clone was detected only once. V gene TRBV4-1 combines with J gene TRBJ2-1; D gene uncertain. There are 14 residues in the CDR3. Germline lookup yields CDR1 MGHRA and CDR2 YSYEKL. Trimming pared 0 bases from V and 8 bases from J, leaving 11 bases between. The CDR3: CASSQDTGFDEQFF. The CDR3, as DNA: TGCGCCAGCAGCCAAGATACCGGGTTCGATGAGCAGTTCTTC.

The rearrangement joins TRBV10-1 to TRBJ2-3, with D possibly TRBD2 on 5 matching bases. The CDR3 runs to 15 residues. The germline V gene encodes CDR1 WNHNN and CDR2 SYGVQD (reference sequence). V lost 4 bases and J lost 6, with 17 bases in between. The CDR3: CASSAETILRDTQYF. DNA of the CDR3: TGCGCCAGCAGTGCGGAGACTATCCTTAGGGATACGCAGTATTTT.

This clone was observed a single time. This chain links TRBV9 with TRBJ2-3, with D unresolved. The CDR3 has 12 amino acids. Trimming took 0 bases from V and 4 from J, leaving 3 bases between them. In germline, CDR1 is SGDLS, CDR2 YYNGEE. In DNA form, the CDR3 reads TGTGCCAGCAGCGTAGCGTCAGATACGCAGTATTTT. This encodes CASSVASDTQYF.

The chain uses TRBV5-5 and TRBJ2-7; 8 bases fit TRBD2. The germline gives CDR1 SGHKS, CDR2 YYEKEE (reference sequence). This CDR3 has 15 amino acids. V was clipped by 5 bases and J by 0 bases; unmatched bases: 7. The CDR3 spells CASRLAGLSSYEQYF. The CDR3 nucleotides read TGTGCCAGCAGGCTAGCGGGTCTTAGCTCCTACGAGCAGTACTTC.

This chain connects TRBV10-3 to TRBJ2-5; tentatively, D is TRBD2 (5 bases). The germline V and J ends were trimmed by 0 bases and 7 bases, with 15 bases remaining between them. This CDR3 has 15 amino acids. CDR1 ENHRY and CDR2 SYGVKD come from the germline V gene. The CDR3 protein is CAISESRAPSGTQYF. CDR3 nucleotide sequence: TGTGCCATCAGTGAGTCGAGGGCCCCGAGTGGGACCCAGTACTTC.

J is TRBJ2-5 and V is TRBV9; 9 bases fit TRBD2. The CDR3 has 14 amino acids. V gave up 5 bases and J gave up 4 bases; unmatched junction bases: 6. Germline V lookup: CDR1 SGDLS, CDR2 YYNGEE. CDR3 sequence reads: CASSRRGGSETQYF. CDR3 bases: TGTGCCAGCAGTCGGCGGGGGGGCTCAGAGACCCAGTACTTC.